Reported below is one TCR beta chain. Antigen: not known. The data belong to a study of CXCR3-negative and CXCR3-positive naive CD8 T cells. Study-level information: A total of around 140 million TRB reads was generated, with about 1.5 +/- 0.3 million per library. Study outcomes and limitations: A higher hydrophobicity marked the TRB CDR3s of CXCR3-positive naive cells versus CXCR3-negative naive cells. Naive cells, whether CXCR3-negative or CXCR3-positive, had similar TRBV-TRBJ usage, while memory cells differed.

Each TRB cDNA library was prepared by 5' RACE (with UMI labels). After re-calling the 5' RACE reads, TCRdb lists one entry per CDR3 protein, DNA absent. The clone table shows over 150,000 distinct CDR3 sequences, with the ten largest holding 0.45% to 0.55%. The sample comprised naive CXCR3+ CD8+ T cells from blood. Subset given: CD45RO-CCR7+CD27+CD95- naive CD8+ T cells expressing CXCR3 (TNR3+). The sequence was obtained from a human donor in good health. Some clones in this sample may be carry-over from other donors' samples.

The CDR3 region is CASSRPGAAGGGYEQYF. The V gene is TRBV12-3 or TRBV12-4, the J gene TRBJ2-7; TCRdb lists TRBD2, though no DNA is available to test this call. The CDR3 loop spans 17 amino acids.